The rows below give T cell receptor beta chains drawn from one sample of a study of T cell changes during pregnancy in multiple sclerosis. TCRdb's copy holds only in-frame clones and misses some; the assay was immunoSEQ multiplex PCR. This sample has fewer than 75,000 clones; 91% occur once, and the top ten carry around 1.4%. The sample consisted of peripheral blood, taken in the second trimester of pregnancy. All receptors derive from a female donor with multiple sclerosis, enrolled in a pregnancy study. CDR3s include the opening cysteine and the closing phenylalanine or tryptophan. The D gene is left open where the match is weak. Expanded clones get a size class; other rows say once, few or many, or leave the size out.

j_call	clone_size	v_call	d_call	cdr3_aa	cdr3_nt
TRBJ1-1	NA	TRBV30	NA	CAWSVPGSNTEAFF	TGTGCCTGGAGTGTACCGGGGTCGAACACTGAAGCTTTCTTT
TRBJ2-3	NA	TRBV23-1	NA	CASSQKRGGGEDTQYF	TGCGCCAGCAGTCAAAAAAGGGGGGGCGGTGAAGATACGCAGTATTTT
TRBJ2-7	once	TRBV5-4	NA	CASSLARTYEQYF	TGTGCCAGCAGCTTGGCCAGGACCTACGAGCAGTACTTC
TRBJ2-7	NA	TRBV4-1	NA	CASSRGGGGVGEQYF	TGCGCCAGCAGCCGGGGCGGAGGCGGGGTCGGGGAGCAGTACTTC
TRBJ1-2	few	TRBV7-9	NA	CASSSTGTSYGYTF	TGTGCCAGCAGCTCAACAGGGACCAGCTATGGCTACACCTTC
TRBJ1-3	NA	TRBV18	NA	CASSPTVSGNTIYF	TGTGCCAGCTCACCAACAGTCTCTGGAAACACCATATATTTT
TRBJ2-3	NA	TRBV5-8	NA	CASSRGTASTDTQYF	TGTGCCAGCAGCCGTGGAACAGCTAGCACAGATACGCAGTATTTT
TRBJ1-2	NA	TRBV6-5	TRBD1	CASSGSGQGDGYTF	TGTGCCAGCAGTGGTTCGGGACAGGGTGATGGCTACACCTTC
TRBJ1-6	NA	TRBV15	NA	CATSRDYGPLHF	TGTGCCACCAGCAGAGATTACGGACCCCTCCACTTT
TRBJ1-2	NA	TRBV7-6	TRBD1	CASSFGGGYGYTF	TGTGCCAGCAGCTTCGGAGGGGGCTATGGTTACACCTTC
TRBJ2-1	NA	TRBV6-6	TRBD2	CASNYAGGHNEQFF	TGTGCCAGTAACTACGCGGGGGGCCACAATGAGCAGTTCTTC
TRBJ1-5	once	TRBV25-1	TRBD1	CASSLGTGENQPQHF	TGTGCCAGCAGCCTCGGGACAGGGGAAAATCAGCCCCAGCATTTT
TRBJ1-2	NA	TRBV29-1	NA	CSVRGGGPNVYGYTF	TGCAGCGTGCGAGGGGGGGGGCCGAACGTCTATGGCTACACCTTC
TRBJ1-2	NA	TRBV9	NA	CASSVVGGGGVDGYTF	TGTGCCAGCAGCGTAGTAGGGGGGGGCGGTGTGGATGGCTACACCTTC
TRBJ1-2	NA	TRBV28	TRBD1	CASRYTGTGGLGYTF	TGTGCCAGCAGATATACCGGGACAGGGGGTTTAGGCTACACCTTC
TRBJ2-1	once	TRBV10-3	TRBD2	CAIKGLADYNEQFF	TGTGCCATCAAAGGGCTAGCGGATTACAATGAGCAGTTCTTC
TRBJ2-1	NA	TRBV7-2	TRBD2	CASSLGPSGYNEQFF	TGTGCCAGCAGCTTAGGGCCTAGCGGGTACAATGAGCAGTTCTTC
TRBJ2-3	NA	TRBV6-5	NA	CASSHGTLGDTQYF	TGTGCCAGCAGTCACGGGACTCTAGGAGATACGCAGTATTTT
TRBJ2-4	NA	TRBV5-1	TRBD2	CASSSGENKNIQYF	TGCGCCAGCAGCAGCGGGGAGAACAAAAACATTCAGTACTTC
TRBJ1-3	once	TRBV13	NA	CASSLDRGNTIYF	TGTGCCAGCAGTTTAGACAGGGGAAACACCATATATTTT
TRBJ1-3	NA	TRBV19	TRBD1	CASGSGTGGLSGNTIYF	TGTGCCAGTGGATCCGGGACAGGGGGACTAAGTGGAAACACCATATATTTT
TRBJ2-3	NA	TRBV7-9	TRBD2	CASSSTSLAGVTDTQYF	TGTGCCAGCAGCTCGACCTCCCTAGCGGGGGTCACAGATACGCAGTATTTT
TRBJ2-5	NA	TRBV19	TRBD1	CASSTQTGAETQYF	TGTGCCAGTAGTACCCAGACAGGGGCCGAGACCCAGTACTTC
TRBJ1-2	NA	TRBV10-3	TRBD1	CATSDRGEIYGYTF	TGTGCCACTTCCGACAGGGGCGAAATCTATGGCTACACCTTC
TRBJ1-6	NA	TRBV2	NA	CASSEAPKSPLHF	TGTGCCAGCAGTGAAGCGCCTAAATCACCCCTCCACTTT
TRBJ2-1	NA	TRBV5-1	TRBD2	CASSLGTSKLSEQFF	TGCGCCAGCAGCTTGGGGACTAGCAAGCTGTCTGAGCAGTTCTTC
TRBJ2-1	NA	TRBV7-9	TRBD2	CASSPLAGLENEQFF	TGTGCCAGCAGCCCCCTAGCGGGCCTGGAGAATGAGCAGTTCTTC
TRBJ2-3	NA	TRBV7-6	NA	CASSLAGGAGDTQYF	TGTGCCAGCAGCTTAGCCGGAGGGGCGGGGGATACGCAGTATTTT
TRBJ1-1	NA	TRBV6-6	NA	CASSWAVEGGDTEAFF	TGTGCCAGCAGTTGGGCAGTGGAGGGGGGGGACACTGAAGCTTTCTTT
TRBJ1-5	NA	TRBV2	TRBD1	CASSARGDSNQPQHF	TGTGCCAGCAGTGCCAGGGGGGACAGCAATCAGCCCCAGCATTTT
TRBJ2-2	NA	TRBV7-9	NA	CASSFRGTGELFF	TGTGCCAGCAGCTTCAGGGGCACCGGGGAGCTGTTTTTT
TRBJ2-3	NA	TRBV19	TRBD2	CASSIGGGRADTQYF	TGTGCCAGTAGTATAGGAGGCGGGAGGGCAGATACGCAGTATTTT
TRBJ1-1	NA	TRBV27	NA	CASSPWVTDEAFF	TGTGCCAGCAGTCCTTGGGTGACAGATGAAGCTTTCTTT